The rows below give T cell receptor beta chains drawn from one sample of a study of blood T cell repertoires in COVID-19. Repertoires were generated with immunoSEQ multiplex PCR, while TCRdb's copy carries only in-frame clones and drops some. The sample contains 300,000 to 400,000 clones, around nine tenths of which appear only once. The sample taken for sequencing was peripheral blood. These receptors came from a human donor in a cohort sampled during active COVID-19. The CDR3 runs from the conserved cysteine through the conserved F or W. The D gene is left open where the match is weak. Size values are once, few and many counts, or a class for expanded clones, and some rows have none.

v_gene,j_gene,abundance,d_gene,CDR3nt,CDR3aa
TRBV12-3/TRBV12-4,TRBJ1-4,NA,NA,TGTGCCAGCAGGCGGGGGGGTTATGAAAAACTGTTTTTT,CASRRGGYEKLFF
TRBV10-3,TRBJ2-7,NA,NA,TGTGCCATCTCCGAGGGTAGGGCGTCGGTCGGAGACGAGCAGTACTTC,CAISEGRASVGDEQYF
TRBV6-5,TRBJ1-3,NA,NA,TGTGCCAGCAGTTACAGGGGCAGTGTTGGAAACACCATATATTTT,CASSYRGSVGNTIYF
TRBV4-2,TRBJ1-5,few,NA,TGTGCCAGCAGAAGGACAGAGAATAGCAATCAGCCCCAGCATTTT,CASRRTENSNQPQHF
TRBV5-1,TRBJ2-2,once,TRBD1,TGCGCCAGCTGCGACCGGGACAGGGCGAACACCGGGGAGCTGTTTTTT,CASCDRDRANTGELFF
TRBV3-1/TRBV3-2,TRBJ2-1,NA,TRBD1,TGTGCCAGCAGCCAAAGGGGGCGGACGAATGTGGAGCAGTTCTTC,CASSQRGRTNVEQFF
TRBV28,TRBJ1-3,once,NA,TGTGCCAGCCGGGACAACTCTGGAAACACCATATATTTT,CASRDNSGNTIYF
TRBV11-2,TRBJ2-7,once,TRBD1,TGTGCCAGCAGCTCCCGGGACAGGGGGCTTCCGTTCTCCTACGAGCAGTACTTC,CASSSRDRGLPFSYEQYF
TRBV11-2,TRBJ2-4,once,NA,TGTGCCAGCAGCCGATCAGGTGGGGAGCCGACGTTAGCCAAAAACATTCAGTACTTC,CASSRSGGEPTLAKNIQYF
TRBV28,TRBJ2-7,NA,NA,TGTGCCAGCAGTTTTCAGCGTGTGATCGACCTGTACTTC,CASSFQRVIDLYF
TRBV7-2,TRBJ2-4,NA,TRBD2,TGTGCCAGCAGCTCGGCGGGGGGGAACATTCAGTACTTC,CASSSAGGNIQYF
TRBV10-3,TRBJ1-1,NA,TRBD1,TGTGCCATCAGGACGGGACAGACGAACACTGAAGCTTTCTTT,CAIRTGQTNTEAFF
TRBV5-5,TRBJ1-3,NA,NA,TGTGCCAGCAGCTTGAGGTCGGGGGAAAACACCATATATTTT,CASSLRSGENTIYF
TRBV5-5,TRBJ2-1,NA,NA,TGTGCCAGCAGCTTGCCGTCTGTTAATGAGCAGTTCTTC,CASSLPSVNEQFF
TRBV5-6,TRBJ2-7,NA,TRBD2,TGTGCCAGCACCCGGCGGTCTAGCGGGGTTTACGAGCAGTACTTC,CASTRRSSGVYEQYF
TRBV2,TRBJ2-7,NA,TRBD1,TGTGCCAGCAGGGGGACAGGGGGGCACGAGCAGTACTTC,CASRGTGGHEQYF
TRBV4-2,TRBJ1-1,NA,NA,TGTGCCAGCAGCCAAGCAGGTGGATTGGACACTGAAGCTTTCTTT,CASSQAGGLDTEAFF
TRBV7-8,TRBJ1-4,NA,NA,TGTGCCAGCAGCCCCGGTAATGAAAAACTGTTTTTT,CASSPGNEKLFF
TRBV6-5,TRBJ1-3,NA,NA,TGTGCCAGCAGCGACAACCTCGGAAACACCATATATTTT,CASSDNLGNTIYF